These T cell receptor beta chains were read from a single sample in a study of blood T cell repertoires in COVID-19. Produced via immunoSEQ multiplex PCR; TCRdb's table is partial and in-frame only. The table lists 240,000 or so clones, 70% to 85% of them singletons. Sequencing input: peripheral blood. These receptors all come from a woman of 80 years or more with acute or convalescent COVID-19. CDR3s include the opening cysteine and the closing phenylalanine or tryptophan. Each record gives: V gene, J gene, clone size, D gene, CDR3 DNA, CDR3 protein. D genes are given only for firm matches. Not all rows give a size; the values are once, few, many and, for expanded clones, a class.

v_call: TRBV6-5; j_call: TRBJ1-6; clone_size: NA; d_call: TRBD1; cdr3_nt: TGTGCCAGCAGTTACTCGAAGGGGACAGGGAATTCACCCCTCCACTTT; cdr3_aa: CASSYSKGTGNSPLHF
v_call: TRBV3-1/TRBV3-2; j_call: TRBJ1-5; clone_size: once; d_call: NA; cdr3_nt: TGTGCCAGCAGCCAAGATAGGGGAAGGCAGCCCCAGCATTTT; cdr3_aa: CASSQDRGRQPQHF
v_call: TRBV7-2; j_call: TRBJ1-2; clone_size: NA; d_call: NA; cdr3_nt: TGTGCCAGCAGCTTATTAACAGGGCGGGGCTACACCTTC; cdr3_aa: CASSLLTGRGYTF
v_call: TRBV3-1/TRBV3-2; j_call: TRBJ1-5; clone_size: NA; d_call: TRBD1; cdr3_nt: TGTGCCAGCAGCCAGGGGACAGGGGGAGGACAGCCCCAGCATTTT; cdr3_aa: CASSQGTGGGQPQHF
v_call: TRBV9; j_call: TRBJ2-1; clone_size: NA; d_call: TRBD2; cdr3_nt: TGCGCCAGCAGCGCGGGGGGGTGGAGCGGCTATTACAATGAGCAGTTCTTC; cdr3_aa: CASSAGGWSGYYNEQFF
v_call: TRBV18; j_call: TRBJ2-3; clone_size: NA; d_call: TRBD1; cdr3_nt: TGTGCCAGCTCACCACGGGCAGGGGGCGGTACAGATACGCAGTATTTT; cdr3_aa: CASSPRAGGGTDTQYF
v_call: TRBV7-6; j_call: TRBJ2-3; clone_size: NA; d_call: TRBD2; cdr3_nt: TGTGCCAGCAGCTTAGCGCCTCGGACTAGCGGGGTCGGAACTAGCACAGATACGCAGTATTTT; cdr3_aa: CASSLAPRTSGVGTSTDTQYF
v_call: TRBV11-2; j_call: TRBJ1-1; clone_size: few; d_call: NA; cdr3_nt: TGTGCCAGCAGCTTCGGCAGGGAGGTGAACACTGAAGCTTTCTTT; cdr3_aa: CASSFGREVNTEAFF
v_call: TRBV7-3; j_call: TRBJ2-1; clone_size: NA; d_call: TRBD2; cdr3_nt: TGTGCCAGCAGCACCTCACTAGCGGGGGGGCGAAATGAGCAGTTCTTC; cdr3_aa: CASSTSLAGGRNEQFF
v_call: TRBV27; j_call: TRBJ2-1; clone_size: NA; d_call: TRBD2; cdr3_nt: TGTGCCAGCAGGCCTTCTAGCGGAGGCTACAATGAGCAGTTCTTC; cdr3_aa: CASRPSSGGYNEQFF
v_call: TRBV7-2; j_call: TRBJ1-4; clone_size: NA; d_call: TRBD1; cdr3_nt: TGTGCCAGCAGCTTAGACCGACAGGGGACTAATGAAAAACTGTTTTTT; cdr3_aa: CASSLDRQGTNEKLFF
v_call: TRBV5-1; j_call: TRBJ2-5; clone_size: NA; d_call: NA; cdr3_nt: TGCGCCAGCAGCTTTCCGGGGGAGACCCAGTACTTC; cdr3_aa: CASSFPGETQYF
v_call: TRBV19; j_call: TRBJ2-7; clone_size: NA; d_call: NA; cdr3_nt: TGTGCCAGCCAGCGCACAGGGAGCTCCTACGAGCAGTACTTC; cdr3_aa: CASQRTGSSYEQYF
v_call: TRBV5-5; j_call: TRBJ1-6; clone_size: NA; d_call: NA; cdr3_nt: TGTGCCAGCAGCTCCGGGATGGGGAATTCACCCCTCCACTTT; cdr3_aa: CASSSGMGNSPLHF
v_call: TRBV12-3/TRBV12-4; j_call: TRBJ1-2; clone_size: NA; d_call: NA; cdr3_nt: TGTGCCAGCAGTTTAGACAGATTGGGTGGCTACACCTTC; cdr3_aa: CASSLDRLGGYTF
v_call: TRBV5-1; j_call: TRBJ1-2; clone_size: NA; d_call: NA; cdr3_nt: TGCGCCAGCAGCCCACCGACAGGAAACTATGGCTACACCTTC; cdr3_aa: CASSPPTGNYGYTF
v_call: TRBV5-5; j_call: TRBJ1-4; clone_size: few; d_call: NA; cdr3_nt: TGTGCCAGCAGGATGAGTGCAACTAATGAAAAACTGTTTTTT; cdr3_aa: CASRMSATNEKLFF
v_call: TRBV6-5; j_call: TRBJ1-6; clone_size: few; d_call: NA; cdr3_nt: TGTGCCAGCACTTTAGGGGGTCGTCATAATTCACCCCTCCACTTT; cdr3_aa: CASTLGGRHNSPLHF
v_call: TRBV11-2; j_call: TRBJ2-2; clone_size: NA; d_call: TRBD1; cdr3_nt: TGTGCCAGCAGCTCCAGCGAAAGGACAGGGCGGACCGGGGAGCTGTTTTTT; cdr3_aa: CASSSSERTGRTGELFF
v_call: TRBV18; j_call: TRBJ2-6; clone_size: few; d_call: NA; cdr3_nt: TGTGCCAGCTCACCATCGGTCCCGGGTGACCTCTCTGGGGCCAACGTCCTGACTTTC; cdr3_aa: CASSPSVPGDLSGANVLTF
v_call: TRBV5-1; j_call: TRBJ2-2; clone_size: NA; d_call: TRBD2; cdr3_nt: TGCGCCAGCAGCTTGTCCGGGACTAGCGGGAGTGGCACCGGGGAGCTGTTTTTT; cdr3_aa: CASSLSGTSGSGTGELFF
v_call: TRBV4-1; j_call: TRBJ1-1; clone_size: NA; d_call: NA; cdr3_nt: TGCGCCAGCAGCCAAGGGAGCGGCAGCCAAGGAACTGAAGCTTTCTTT; cdr3_aa: CASSQGSGSQGTEAFF
v_call: TRBV24-1; j_call: TRBJ2-2; clone_size: few; d_call: TRBD1; cdr3_nt: TGTGCCACCAGTGATACCTCGGGACAGGGTAAGGGCCGGGAGCTGTTTTTT; cdr3_aa: CATSDTSGQGKGRELFF
v_call: TRBV5-5; j_call: TRBJ1-3; clone_size: NA; d_call: NA; cdr3_nt: TGTGCCAGCAGCTTAGAAGCGGGAAACACCATATATTTT; cdr3_aa: CASSLEAGNTIYF
v_call: TRBV7-3; j_call: TRBJ2-7; clone_size: NA; d_call: TRBD1; cdr3_nt: TGTGCCAGCAGTTCGGACAGGGCCGCCGAGCAGTACTTC; cdr3_aa: CASSSDRAAEQYF
v_call: TRBV3-1/TRBV3-2; j_call: TRBJ2-4; clone_size: NA; d_call: TRBD2; cdr3_nt: TGTGCCAGCAGCCACCGAGGACTAGCGGGAGCTTTAAAAAACATTCAGTACTTC; cdr3_aa: CASSHRGLAGALKNIQYF
v_call: TRBV29-1; j_call: TRBJ1-2; clone_size: NA; d_call: NA; cdr3_nt: TGCAGCGTTGGGCCCCTAGCCTTC; cdr3_aa: CSVGPLAF
v_call: TRBV19; j_call: TRBJ2-3; clone_size: NA; d_call: TRBD2; cdr3_nt: TGTGCCAGTAGTATAGGACCGGGACTATCCAGCACAGATACGCAGTATTTT; cdr3_aa: CASSIGPGLSSTDTQYF
v_call: TRBV3-1/TRBV3-2; j_call: TRBJ1-2; clone_size: once; d_call: TRBD1; cdr3_nt: TGTGCCAGCACCGACAGGGGCGCTAACTATGGCTACACCTTC; cdr3_aa: CASTDRGANYGYTF
v_call: TRBV5-1; j_call: TRBJ2-7; clone_size: NA; d_call: TRBD2; cdr3_nt: TGCGCCAGCAGCTTGGACGCGGGAGGCGCCTACGAGCAGTACTTC; cdr3_aa: CASSLDAGGAYEQYF
v_call: TRBV5-1; j_call: TRBJ1-2; clone_size: NA; d_call: TRBD1; cdr3_nt: TGCGCCAGCAGCTTGACAGGGGGCAACTATGGCTACACCTTC; cdr3_aa: CASSLTGGNYGYTF
v_call: TRBV28; j_call: TRBJ2-3; clone_size: NA; d_call: TRBD2; cdr3_nt: TGTGCCAGCAGTGTTAGCGGGAACACAGATACGCAGTATTTT; cdr3_aa: CASSVSGNTDTQYF
v_call: TRBV7-2; j_call: TRBJ1-3; clone_size: NA; d_call: NA; cdr3_nt: TGTGCCAGCACCTTTACTACAGGACGAGCTCGTGGAAACACCATATATTTT; cdr3_aa: CASTFTTGRARGNTIYF
v_call: TRBV11-1; j_call: TRBJ2-1; clone_size: NA; d_call: TRBD1; cdr3_nt: TGTGCCAGCAGCGCTCCGGGACAGGGGACCCCAAATGAGCAGTTCTTC; cdr3_aa: CASSAPGQGTPNEQFF
v_call: TRBV5-1; j_call: TRBJ1-2; clone_size: once; d_call: NA; cdr3_nt: TGCGCCAGCAGCTTGGACGGGGAAGCTGGCTACACCTTC; cdr3_aa: CASSLDGEAGYTF
v_call: TRBV20-1; j_call: TRBJ2-1; clone_size: NA; d_call: NA; cdr3_nt: TGCAGTGCTAGTAGGGGAAGGGATGAGCAGTTCTTC; cdr3_aa: CSASRGRDEQFF
v_call: TRBV3-1/TRBV3-2; j_call: TRBJ2-5; clone_size: once; d_call: NA; cdr3_nt: TGTGCCAGCAGCCAAGAATTCCTCCGGGGGGCGGAGACCCAGTACTTC; cdr3_aa: CASSQEFLRGAETQYF
v_call: TRBV9; j_call: TRBJ2-1; clone_size: NA; d_call: NA; cdr3_nt: TGTGCCAGCAGCGTTGGCCCTGAGCAGTTCTTC; cdr3_aa: CASSVGPEQFF
v_call: TRBV2; j_call: TRBJ1-3; clone_size: once; d_call: NA; cdr3_nt: TGTGCCAGCAGTGAGGCCCGCAGCTCTGGAAACACCATATATTTT; cdr3_aa: CASSEARSSGNTIYF
v_call: TRBV27; j_call: TRBJ1-6; clone_size: NA; d_call: TRBD1; cdr3_nt: TGTGCCAGCTCTAAGGGGGGACAGGGGAGGTATTCACCCCTCCACTTT; cdr3_aa: CASSKGGQGRYSPLHF
v_call: TRBV7-3; j_call: TRBJ2-1; clone_size: few; d_call: NA; cdr3_nt: TGTGCCAGCAGCCGCGATGCCAATGAGCAGTTCTTC; cdr3_aa: CASSRDANEQFF
v_call: TRBV5-1; j_call: TRBJ2-6; clone_size: many; d_call: NA; cdr3_nt: TGCGCCAGCAAAACAGGGCCCTCTGGGGCCAACGTCCTGACTTTC; cdr3_aa: CASKTGPSGANVLTF
v_call: TRBV7-2; j_call: TRBJ2-2; clone_size: NA; d_call: TRBD2; cdr3_nt: TGTGCCAGCAGCTTATTTCCCCTAGCGGGGGGCCCCGGGGAGCTGTTTTTT; cdr3_aa: CASSLFPLAGGPGELFF
v_call: TRBV20-1; j_call: TRBJ2-1; clone_size: once; d_call: TRBD2; cdr3_nt: TGCAGTGCTAGTGACGGGAGGACAAATGAGCAGTTCTTC; cdr3_aa: CSASDGRTNEQFF
v_call: TRBV28; j_call: TRBJ2-7; clone_size: NA; d_call: TRBD1; cdr3_nt: TGTGCCAGCAGTCCGGACAGGGTCCGCGAGCAGTACTTC; cdr3_aa: CASSPDRVREQYF
v_call: TRBV7-8; j_call: TRBJ1-5; clone_size: NA; d_call: NA; cdr3_nt: TGTGCCAGCAGTTCCGACACCATTAGCAATCAGCCCCAGCATTTT; cdr3_aa: CASSSDTISNQPQHF
v_call: TRBV2; j_call: TRBJ2-2; clone_size: NA; d_call: NA; cdr3_nt: TGTGCCAGCAGTGAGGACTCCAACACCGGGGAGCTGTTTTTT; cdr3_aa: CASSEDSNTGELFF
v_call: TRBV3-1/TRBV3-2; j_call: TRBJ2-7; clone_size: NA; d_call: NA; cdr3_nt: TGTGCCAGCAGCCAAGATAATCAGGGCCGGTTATACGAGCAGTACTTC; cdr3_aa: CASSQDNQGRLYEQYF
v_call: TRBV4-3; j_call: TRBJ2-7; clone_size: NA; d_call: TRBD2; cdr3_nt: TGCGCCAGCAGGAGACTAGCGCAAACCTACGAGCAGTACTTC; cdr3_aa: CASRRLAQTYEQYF
v_call: TRBV9; j_call: TRBJ2-1; clone_size: NA; d_call: NA; cdr3_nt: TGTGCCAGCAGCGTATCTAGCCGGAACAATGAGCAGTTCTTC; cdr3_aa: CASSVSSRNNEQFF
v_call: TRBV6-2/TRBV6-3; j_call: TRBJ1-1; clone_size: NA; d_call: NA; cdr3_nt: TGTGCCAGCAGTTACGACAAAAATAAAATGAACACTGAAGCTTTCTTT; cdr3_aa: CASSYDKNKMNTEAFF
v_call: TRBV28; j_call: TRBJ2-7; clone_size: NA; d_call: NA; cdr3_nt: TGTGCCAGCAGTGTCGCGGGGTCCCCCTACGAGCAGTACTTC; cdr3_aa: CASSVAGSPYEQYF
v_call: TRBV6-2/TRBV6-3; j_call: TRBJ2-1; clone_size: NA; d_call: TRBD1; cdr3_nt: TGTGCCAGCAGCCCCCGCCGGGACAGGGGTAAAAATGAGCAGTTCTTC; cdr3_aa: CASSPRRDRGKNEQFF